This TCR beta chain was recovered during a study of cytomegalovirus exposure and HLA in healthy donors (dated by TCRdb to about 2017). Regarding the complete study: An earlier analysis of 587 of the donors reported approximately 260 Gb of sequence data and 95 million to 120 million unique TCR beta sequences obtained from around 170 million T cells. About five DR-DQ haplotypes were handled as single units for association and clustering because linkage in the cohort was strong. Rather than drawing on any new phenotypic data, the later analysis identified candidate immune exposures from TCR beta sequences and the way those sequences occurred across donors. An earlier analysis of approximately 500 of the donors applied high-throughput TCR beta sequencing to assess whether each TCR beta V gene segment acted as functional or pseudogenic. The T cell repertoires of several hundred subjects were profiled by immunosequencing and related to cytomegalovirus serostatus. HLA typing covered class I and class II loci at four-digit resolution. About 280 gigabases of sequencing data and about 92 million unique TCR sequences made up an early release that covered nearly 650 HLA-typed donors. Donor age, sex, ethnicity and CMV serostatus were collected together with the repertoire data. A later analysis re-analyzed previously published TCR beta repertoires from 660 or so donors and added high-resolution HLA genotyping to study TCR occurrence patterns. In addition to the first cohort of approximately 650 subjects, a separate validation cohort of around 110 different subjects was used. Of the 350 to 400 genotyped donors, approximately 83% fell in the genetic ancestry cluster associated with self-reported Caucasian donors. On average, about 200,000 unique TCR beta nucleotide sequences were sequenced per donor among a few hundred genotyped donors of the cohort, with 15% to 20% of those sequences being non-productive. Genome-wide SNP genotypes for about 65% of the 666 donors were used in a later genetic analysis, which treated that subset as a discovery cohort. Every discovery cohort repertoire had been produced on one sequencing platform. The number of donors typed differed by locus, with 629-630 for A, B, C, DRB1 and DQB1, 522 for DQA1, 600 to 610 for DPA1, and about 450 for DPB1. High-throughput TCR immunosequencing, statistical association of individual TCRs with disease status, and machine learning were combined to predict cytomegalovirus infection status. The aim of the study was to test whether cataloging public T cell receptors could identify signatures of past pathogen exposure.

General conclusions and limits of the study: Linkage disequilibrium might explain the correlated functional status among segregating V segments, but an unknown experimental factor could not be excluded. A later analysis reported that several top co-occurrence clusters appeared linked to parvovirus B19, influenza, CMV and Epstein-Barr virus. A further reported finding was that TCR beta sequences accurately predicted the HLA-A and HLA-B alleles for most subjects in the first cohort. A later analysis found that most CMV-associated TCR beta chains appeared HLA-restricted, with HLA associations seemingly driven largely by CMV exposure. A later analysis associated 16,951 TCR beta sequences with specific HLA alleles at a false discovery rate of 0.05. Because HLA typing was missing for some donors at each locus, association tests included only the typed subset. The study listed 150 to 200 TCR beta chains as associated with cytomegalovirus. Three of the identified cytomegalovirus-associated TCR beta chains were confirmed in vitro to be specific for cytomegalovirus antigens. Assigning TCR associations to individual alleles was difficult when HLA alleles, especially DR and DQ, strongly co-occurred. Sequencing depth was assumed to be roughly uniform across donors in the presence/absence analyses, though that assumption may not hold. In a later analysis, HLA-associated TCR beta chains showed more clonal expansion and lower generation probabilities than non-associated chains that were equally common. Some IMGT-functional V segments, including TRBV6-2 and TRBV6-3, could not be told apart with the 87-base-pair reads, so those segments were excluded. The authors suggested that the approach could potentially be extended to other disease states and immunological phenotypes. In this cohort, only TCR beta chains were sequenced, and detectable features were limited by the absence of alpha or paired-chain data. In both the original and validation cohorts, the classifier was reported to diagnose cytomegalovirus status with high specificity and sensitivity. A cluster of highly shared sequence variants was judged likely to be a technical artifact of the sequencing pipeline. In a later analysis, the rate of TCR association differed among HLA loci, with DRB1 alleles having the most associated TCRs and HLA-C alleles having the fewest. V-gene and J-gene trimming of TCR beta chains was associated with a missense DCLRE1C variant in a later genetic analysis, and the association was replicated in an independent cohort. A later genetic analysis reported fewer N-insertions in productive TCRs among donors in an Asian-associated ancestry cluster than the roughly 670-donor mean. While some public TCRs were present in many individuals, most TCR sequences turned up only very rarely across donors. An earlier analysis of approximately 540 of the donors showed that most TCR beta V segments appeared in productive rearrangements either about 90% or about 30% of the time, which broadly matched IMGT annotations. The earlier analysis of around 600 of the donors excluded approximately 17 rarely observed V segments, including chromosome 9 orphons, because counts were too low. The only immune exposure information available for the cohort was CMV serostatus.

To note about this clone: The antigen it binds to is not known. No much larger clonotype is one base removed from it; base qualities were not supplied.

V is cut back by 1 base and J by 0 bases, with 1 base in the junction unmatched. The CDR3 covers 16 residues, taking in both the cysteine and the phenylalanine. Of all the DNA, just the CDR3 is kept, 48 bases in frame from base 1. CDR1 and CDR2 are drawn from the germline V gene: MGHRA, YSYEKL. Library creation used the immunoSEQ multiplex PCR assay. The multiplex PCR relied on a mix of 60 forward primers for TCR Vbeta segments and 13 reverse primers for TCR Jbeta segments. A multiplex PCR assay on genomic DNA amplified the CDR3 region of rearranged TCR beta genes. The amplified TCR beta libraries were sequenced on the Illumina HiSeq System as 87-base-pair reads. As for the original processing: In a later analysis, tens of millions of unique TCR beta chains were counted across the roughly 610 repertoires, and about 10 million of these chains were shared by at least two donors. To remove PCR and sequencing errors, raw reads were error-corrected and collapsed into unique sequences using a nearest-neighbor algorithm that merged closely related sequences. To assign V, D and J gene segments, CDR3 sequences were aligned to IMGT reference sequences. For a sequence to be retained, a match of at least six nucleotides was required to both a V gene segment and a J gene segment. Rearrangements were called productive when the CDR3 lacked stop codons and stayed in frame with V and J; all others were non-productive. Following IMGT convention, CDR3 was defined as the stretch from the second conserved V-encoded cysteine to the conserved J-encoded phenylalanine. Sequences without an unambiguous match to a single V gene segment were excluded from the earlier analysis of 587 of the donors. In an earlier analysis of some 590 of the donors, a V segment was called functional when productive rearrangements were above 56.7%, and segregating when the standard deviation between donors exceeded 5%. A statistical classification framework was built for diagnosing cytomegalovirus status from the catalog of TCR beta chain sequences. V and J gene assignment, in a later analysis, came from comparing TCR nucleotide sequences with IMGT/GENE-DB human TR gene sequences. A later analysis assigned CDR3 sequences and most-parsimonious VDJ recombination scenarios with the TCRdist pipeline. In a later analysis, each TCR beta chain was defined by its CDR3 amino acid sequence together with its V-gene family, and reads lacking a unique V-gene family were excluded. As a way to deal with suspected cross-contamination and a sequencing artifact, a later analysis dropped roughly 620 nucleotide sequences that were highly shared and had low generation probability. In a later analysis, a clonal expansion index was calculated for each public chain from normalized within-repertoire ranks of inferred template counts. Generation probabilities in a later analysis came from a VDJ recombination model fitted to out-of-frame rearrangements, and those results were checked against IGoR. In a later analysis, TCR-TCR, TCR-HLA and TCR-CMV co-occurrence was scored with hypergeometric tests, and a repertoire-size bias correction was applied to TCR pairs. A later analysis estimated false discovery rates by permuting HLA or CMV assignments 20 times. In a later analysis, co-occurring TCRs were grouped using DBSCAN, with TCRdist sequence similarity added in when clustering inside HLA-allele-positive subsets. Repertoires with fewer than 30,000 or more than 120,000 public chains were left out of co-occurrence clustering, as were five repertoires with anomalous nucleotide sharing. As stored in TCRdb, this immuneACCESS dataset retains in-frame rearrangements with V and J assigned. A fraction of the clones does not appear; measured against another copy, unresolved V genes explain less than half of the discrepancy, and the remainder lacks a known reason. D and trimming were read from the DNA, whereas the V and J calls and clone size are those reported in that table. Counted in this sample were some 150,000 clones; about four fifths of them appeared once. Of the sample, about 13% falls within the top ten clones.

The cohort comprised 666 healthy bone marrow donors. All cohort members were sampled while nominally healthy, although unrecorded immune exposures were likely present. The donor was CMV seronegative and was included in the group of a few hundred seronegative cohort members. Each donor provided a peripheral blood sample, and peripheral blood mononuclear cells were used for TCR beta sequencing. Genomic DNA extraction from the blood cell samples was performed with the Qiagen DNeasy Blood Extraction Kit. Sequenced material: PBMCs. This clonotype was obtained from a woman aged 50 to 60 in good health and CMV-seronegative. This chain is built from TRBV4-1 and TRBJ2-2; 8 junctional bases match TRBD1. The DNA sequence reads TGCGCCAGCAGCCAAGGGACAGGGTCGAACACCGGGGAGCTGTTTTTT. Its protein product is CASSQGTGSNTGELFF.